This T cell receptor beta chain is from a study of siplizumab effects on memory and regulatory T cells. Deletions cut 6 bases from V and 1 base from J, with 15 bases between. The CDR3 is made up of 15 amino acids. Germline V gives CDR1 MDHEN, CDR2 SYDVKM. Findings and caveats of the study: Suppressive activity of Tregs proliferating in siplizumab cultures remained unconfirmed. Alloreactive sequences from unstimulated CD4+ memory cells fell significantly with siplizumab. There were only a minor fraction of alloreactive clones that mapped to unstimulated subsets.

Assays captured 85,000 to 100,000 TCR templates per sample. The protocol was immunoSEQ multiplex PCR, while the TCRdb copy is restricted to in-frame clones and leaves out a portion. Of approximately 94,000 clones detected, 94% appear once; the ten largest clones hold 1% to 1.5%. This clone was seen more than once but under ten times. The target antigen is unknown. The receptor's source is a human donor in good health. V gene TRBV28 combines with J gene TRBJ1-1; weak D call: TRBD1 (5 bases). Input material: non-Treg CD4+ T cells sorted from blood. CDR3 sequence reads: CASSTDSGQNTEAFF. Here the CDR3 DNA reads TGTGCCAGCAGCACCGACAGCGGACAGAACACTGAAGCTTTCTTT.